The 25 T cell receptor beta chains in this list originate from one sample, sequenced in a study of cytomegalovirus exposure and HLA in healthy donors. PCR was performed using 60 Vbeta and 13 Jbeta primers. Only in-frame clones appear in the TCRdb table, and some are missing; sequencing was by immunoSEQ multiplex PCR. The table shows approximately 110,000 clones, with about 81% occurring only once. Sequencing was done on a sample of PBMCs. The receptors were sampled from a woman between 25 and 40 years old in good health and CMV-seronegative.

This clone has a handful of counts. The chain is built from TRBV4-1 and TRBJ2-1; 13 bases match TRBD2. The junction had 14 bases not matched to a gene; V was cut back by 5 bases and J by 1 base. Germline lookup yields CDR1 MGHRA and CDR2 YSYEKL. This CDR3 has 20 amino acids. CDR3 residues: CASSTRTSGGAGRSYNEQFF. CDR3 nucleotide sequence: TGCGCCAGCAGCACGCGAACTAGCGGGGGGGCCGGAAGGTCCTACAATGAGCAGTTCTTC.

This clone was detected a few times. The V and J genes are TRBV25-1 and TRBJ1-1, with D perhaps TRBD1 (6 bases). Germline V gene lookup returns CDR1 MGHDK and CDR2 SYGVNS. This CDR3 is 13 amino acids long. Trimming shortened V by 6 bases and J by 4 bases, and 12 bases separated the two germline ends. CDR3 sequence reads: CASRGGAGTEAFF. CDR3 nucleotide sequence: TGTGCCAGCAGAGGGGGGGCTGGCACTGAAGCTTTCTTT.

The CDR3 protein is CASSSRQGRNTEAFF. The DNA for the CDR3 is TGTGCCAGCAGCTCCCGACAGGGGCGGAACACTGAAGCTTTCTTT. The V call is TRBV5-8, the J call TRBJ1-1, with 8 bases identical to TRBD1. V was pared by 3 bases and J by 1 base, with 5 bases of the junction left unmatched. The V gene's germline CDR1 is SGHTS and CDR2 YDEGEE. The CDR3 consists of 15 residues.

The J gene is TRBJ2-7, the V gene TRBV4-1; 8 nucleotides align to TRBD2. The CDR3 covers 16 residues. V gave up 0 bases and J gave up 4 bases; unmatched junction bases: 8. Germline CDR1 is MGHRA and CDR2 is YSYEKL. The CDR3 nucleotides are TGCGCCAGCAGCCAAGATGTCCGGGAGGGCCATTACGAGCAGTACTTC. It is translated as CASSQDVREGHYEQYF.

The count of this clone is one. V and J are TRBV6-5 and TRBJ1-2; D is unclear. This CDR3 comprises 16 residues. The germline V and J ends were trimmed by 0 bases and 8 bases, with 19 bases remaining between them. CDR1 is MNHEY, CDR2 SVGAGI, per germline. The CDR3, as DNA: TGTGCCAGCAGTTACTCAGGATTTTGGAGGGTGAGCGGCTACACCTTC. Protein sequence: CASSYSGFWRVSGYTF.

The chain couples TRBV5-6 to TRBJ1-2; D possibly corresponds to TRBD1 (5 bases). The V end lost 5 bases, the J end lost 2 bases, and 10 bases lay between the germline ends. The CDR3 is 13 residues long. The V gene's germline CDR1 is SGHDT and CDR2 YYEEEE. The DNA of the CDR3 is TGTGCCAGCAGGCTAGGACAAAACTATGGCTACACCTTC. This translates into CASRLGQNYGYTF.

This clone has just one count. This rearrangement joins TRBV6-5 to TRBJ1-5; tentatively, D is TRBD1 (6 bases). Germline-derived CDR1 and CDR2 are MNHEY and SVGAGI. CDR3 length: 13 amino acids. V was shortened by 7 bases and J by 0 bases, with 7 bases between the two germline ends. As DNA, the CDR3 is TGTGCCAGCAAGGGGGATAGCAATCAGCCCCAGCATTTT. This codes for CASKGDSNQPQHF.

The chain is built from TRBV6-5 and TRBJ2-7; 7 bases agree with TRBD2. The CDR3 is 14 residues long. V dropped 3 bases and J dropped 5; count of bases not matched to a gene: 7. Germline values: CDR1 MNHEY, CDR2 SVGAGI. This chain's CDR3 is CASSYGGGPNEQYF. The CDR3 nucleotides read TGTGCCAGCAGTTATGGGGGAGGGCCAAACGAGCAGTACTTC.

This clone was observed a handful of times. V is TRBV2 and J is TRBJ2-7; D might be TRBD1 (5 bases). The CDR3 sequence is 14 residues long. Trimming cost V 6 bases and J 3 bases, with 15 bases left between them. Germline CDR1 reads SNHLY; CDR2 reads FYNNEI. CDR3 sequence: CASSDRTWDYEQYF. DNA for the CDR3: TGTGCCAGCAGCGATCGGACATGGGACTACGAGCAGTACTTC.

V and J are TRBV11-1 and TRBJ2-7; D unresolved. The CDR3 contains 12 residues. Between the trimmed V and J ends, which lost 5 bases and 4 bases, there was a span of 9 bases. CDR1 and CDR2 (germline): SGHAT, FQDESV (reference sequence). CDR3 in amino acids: CASSHGPYEQYF. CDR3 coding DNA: TGTGCCAGCAGCCACGGTCCGTACGAGCAGTACTTC.

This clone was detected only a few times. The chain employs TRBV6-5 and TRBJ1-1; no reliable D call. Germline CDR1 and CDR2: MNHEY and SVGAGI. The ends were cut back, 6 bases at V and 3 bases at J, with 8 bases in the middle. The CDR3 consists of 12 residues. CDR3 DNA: TGTGCCAGCAGCCTTTACTACACTGAAGCTTTCTTT. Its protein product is CASSLYYTEAFF.

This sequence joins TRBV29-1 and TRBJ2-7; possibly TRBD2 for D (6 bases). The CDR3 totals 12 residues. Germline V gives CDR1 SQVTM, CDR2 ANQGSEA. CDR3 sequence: CSVRLARYEQYF. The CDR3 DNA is TGCTCGGTTCGTCTAGCGCGCTACGAGCAGTACTTC.

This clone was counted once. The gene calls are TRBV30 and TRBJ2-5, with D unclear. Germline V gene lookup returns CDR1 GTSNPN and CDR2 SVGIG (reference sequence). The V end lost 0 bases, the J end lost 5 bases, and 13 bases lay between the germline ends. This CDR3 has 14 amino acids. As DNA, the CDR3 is TGTGCCTGGAGTGTTTCCCCGGCCGGGGAGACCCAGTACTTC. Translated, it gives CAWSVSPAGETQYF. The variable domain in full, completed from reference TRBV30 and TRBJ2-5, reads SQTIHQWPATLVQPVGSPLSLECTVEGTSNPNLYWYRQAAGRGLQLLFYSVGIGQISSEVPQNLSASRPQDRQFILSSKKLLLSDSGFYLCAWSVSPAGETQYFGPGTRLLVL.

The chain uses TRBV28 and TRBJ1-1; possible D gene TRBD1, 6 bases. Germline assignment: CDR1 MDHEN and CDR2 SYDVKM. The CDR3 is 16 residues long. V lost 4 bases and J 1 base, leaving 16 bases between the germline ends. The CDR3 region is CASSSPGGARNTEAFF. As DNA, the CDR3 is TGTGCCAGCAGTTCTCCTGGGGGGGCGCGGAACACTGAAGCTTTCTTT.

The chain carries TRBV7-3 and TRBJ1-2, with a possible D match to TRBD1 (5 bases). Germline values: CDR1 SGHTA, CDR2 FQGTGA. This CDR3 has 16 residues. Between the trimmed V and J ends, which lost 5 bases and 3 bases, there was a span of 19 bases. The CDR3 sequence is CASSPTGSARDYGYTF. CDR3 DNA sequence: TGTGCCAGCAGCCCAACAGGAAGCGCAAGAGACTATGGCTACACCTTC.

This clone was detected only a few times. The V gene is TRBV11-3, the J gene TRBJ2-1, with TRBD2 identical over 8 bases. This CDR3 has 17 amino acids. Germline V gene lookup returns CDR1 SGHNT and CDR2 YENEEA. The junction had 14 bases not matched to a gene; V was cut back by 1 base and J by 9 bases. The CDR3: CASSLAPEGTSRPEQFF. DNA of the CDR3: TGTGCCAGCAGCTTAGCTCCCGAAGGGACTAGTCGTCCTGAGCAGTTCTTC.

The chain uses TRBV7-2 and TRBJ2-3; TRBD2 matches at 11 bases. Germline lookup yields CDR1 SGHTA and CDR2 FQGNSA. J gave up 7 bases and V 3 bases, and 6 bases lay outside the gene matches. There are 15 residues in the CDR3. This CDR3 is CASSLGLAETYTQYF. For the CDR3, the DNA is TGTGCCAGCAGCTTGGGACTAGCGGAGACGTATACGCAGTATTTT. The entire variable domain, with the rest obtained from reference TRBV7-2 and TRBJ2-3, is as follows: GAGVSQSPSNKVTEKGKDVELRCDPISGHTALYWYRQSLGQGLEFLIYFQGNSAPDKSGLPSDRFSAERTGGSVSTLTIQRTQQEDSAVYLCASSLGLAETYTQYFGPGTRLTVL.

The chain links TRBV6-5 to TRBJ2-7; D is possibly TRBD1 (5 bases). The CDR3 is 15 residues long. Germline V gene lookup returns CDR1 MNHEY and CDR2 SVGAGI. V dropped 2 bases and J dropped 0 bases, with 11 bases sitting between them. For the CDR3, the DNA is TGTGCCAGCAGTTACGACAGTCAAATCTCCTACGAGCAGTACTTC. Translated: CASSYDSQISYEQYF.

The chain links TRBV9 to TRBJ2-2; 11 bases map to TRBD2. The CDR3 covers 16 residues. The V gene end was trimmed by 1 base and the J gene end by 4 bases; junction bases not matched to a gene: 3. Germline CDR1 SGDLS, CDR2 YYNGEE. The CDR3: CASSVTGTSGTGELFF. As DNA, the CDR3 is TGTGCCAGCAGCGTAACAGGGACTAGCGGCACCGGGGAGCTGTTTTTT.

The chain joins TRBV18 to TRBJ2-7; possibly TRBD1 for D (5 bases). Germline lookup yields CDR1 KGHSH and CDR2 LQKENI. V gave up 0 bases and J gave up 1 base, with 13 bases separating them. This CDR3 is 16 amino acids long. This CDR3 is CASSPPQGPQSYEQYF. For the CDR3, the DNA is TGTGCCAGCTCACCACCTCAGGGCCCCCAATCCTACGAGCAGTACTTC.

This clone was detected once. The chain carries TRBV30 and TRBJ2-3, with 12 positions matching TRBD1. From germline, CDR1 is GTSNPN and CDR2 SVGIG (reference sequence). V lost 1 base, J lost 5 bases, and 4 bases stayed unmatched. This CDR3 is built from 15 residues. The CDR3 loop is CAWSGGQGAIDTQYF. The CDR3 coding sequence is TGTGCCTGGAGTGGGGGACAGGGGGCCATAGATACGCAGTATTTT.

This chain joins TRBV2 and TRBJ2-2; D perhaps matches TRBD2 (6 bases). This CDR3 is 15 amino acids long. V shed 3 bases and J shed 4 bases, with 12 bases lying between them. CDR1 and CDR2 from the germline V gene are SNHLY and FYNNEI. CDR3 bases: TGTGCCAGCAGTGACGGGACTGCAGGCACCGGGGAGCTGTTTTTT. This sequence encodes CASSDGTAGTGELFF.

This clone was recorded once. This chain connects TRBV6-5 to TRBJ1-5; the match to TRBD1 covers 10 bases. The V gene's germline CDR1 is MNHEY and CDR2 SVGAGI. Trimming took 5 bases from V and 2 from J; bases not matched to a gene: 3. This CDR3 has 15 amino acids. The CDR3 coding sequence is TGTGCCAGCAGTAGGGGGACAGGGGGCAATCAGCCCCAGCATTTT. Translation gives CASSRGTGGNQPQHF.

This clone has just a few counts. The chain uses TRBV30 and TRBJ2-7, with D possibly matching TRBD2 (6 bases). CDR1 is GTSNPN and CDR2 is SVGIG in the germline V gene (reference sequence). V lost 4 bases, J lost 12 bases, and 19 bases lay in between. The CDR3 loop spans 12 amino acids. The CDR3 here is CAWMPSWRGAYF. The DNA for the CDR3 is TGTGCCTGGATGCCGAGTTGGAGGGGTGCGTACTTC.

The CDR3 loop is CASSFGRGYQETQYF. The CDR3 bases are TGTGCCAGCAGCTTCGGCAGGGGCTACCAAGAGACCCAGTACTTC. The chain couples TRBV11-2 to TRBJ2-5, with D possibly being TRBD1 (6 bases). Trimming stripped 3 bases from V and 0 bases from J, with 11 bases between. This CDR3 contains 15 residues. Germline CDR1 and CDR2: SGHAT and FQNNGV.